A single sample is the source of the 13 T cell receptor beta chains below, sequenced in a study of blood T cell repertoires in COVID-19. Clones were sequenced by immunoSEQ multiplex PCR, and TCRdb holds only the in-frame ones, with some missing. Here the sample spans around 63,000 clones, roughly 79% being singletons. The sequenced material came from peripheral blood. The receptors here all came from a woman of 80 years or more with active or convalescent COVID-19.

Only one count was recorded for this clone. The chain is built from TRBV7-9 and TRBJ1-1, with unresolved D. CDR1 is SEHNR, CDR2 FQNEAQ, per germline (reference sequence). Trimming pared 1 base from V and 0 bases from J, leaving 9 bases between. The CDR3 is made up of 15 amino acids. Here the CDR3 reads CASSLVWLMNTEAFF. In DNA, the CDR3 is TGTGCCAGCAGCTTAGTTTGGCTGATGAACACTGAAGCTTTCTTT.

The chain joins TRBV7-8 to TRBJ1-5; 7 bases line up with TRBD1. Trimming at V came to 5 bases and at J to 6 bases, leaving 16 bases not matched to a gene. This CDR3 is 17 amino acids long. Per germline, CDR1 SGHVS and CDR2 FQNEAQ. The CDR3 bases are TGTGCCAGCAGCCCATCGACAGGGTTCTCTAGCCTTCAGCCCCAGCATTTT. Its protein is CASSPSTGFSSLQPQHF.

V is TRBV5-6 and J is TRBJ2-7; D remains unclear. Germline-derived CDR1 and CDR2 are SGHDT and YYEEEE. This CDR3 is built from 14 residues. Trimming pared 5 bases from V and 6 bases from J, leaving 18 bases between. This chain's CDR3 is CASRKWARISEQYF. The CDR3 region has the DNA TGTGCCAGCAGGAAATGGGCTCGGATCTCCGAGCAGTACTTC.

The chain is built from TRBV5-1 and TRBJ2-3, with 10 bases that match TRBD2. Per germline, CDR1 SGHRS and CDR2 YFSETQ. Trimming took 0 bases from V and 5 from J; bases not matched to a gene: 9. This CDR3 contains 17 residues. The CDR3 DNA reads as TGCGCCAGCAGCTTGGTTCGGCTAGCGGGGGTTATAGATACGCAGTATTTT. Its protein product is CASSLVRLAGVIDTQYF.

The V and J genes are TRBV28 and TRBJ2-3; a possible D gene is TRBD1 (6 bases). Per the germline V gene, CDR1 is MDHEN and CDR2 is SYDVKM. V lost 2 bases and J 2 bases, leaving 11 bases between the germline ends. This CDR3 comprises 15 residues. The CDR3 is CASSLSQGYTDTQYF. CDR3 bases: TGTGCCAGCAGTTTAAGCCAGGGGTACACAGATACGCAGTATTTT.

The chain carries TRBV24-1 and TRBJ1-2; 7 bases map to TRBD1. The CDR3 is made up of 14 amino acids. Germline trimming cut 3 bases from V and 6 bases from J; bases unmatched to any gene: 6. Germline CDR1 KGHDR, CDR2 SFDVKD. The CDR3 DNA reads TGTGCCACCAGTGATGTCGGGACAGTGGATGGCTACACCTTC. Protein: CATSDVGTVDGYTF.

The chain links TRBV9 to TRBJ2-1; D possibly corresponds to TRBD2 (6 bases). CDR1 and CDR2 from the germline V gene are SGDLS and YYNGEE. This CDR3 has 16 residues. V was cut by 0 bases and J by 6 bases, with 16 bases left in between. The chain's CDR3 is CASSVAGGTVLNEQFF. CDR3 sequence (DNA): TGTGCCAGCAGCGTAGCTGGGGGGACGGTCCTCAATGAGCAGTTCTTC.

This clone was detected once. This rearrangement joins TRBV6-6 to TRBJ1-2, with D unresolved. The CDR3 runs 12 residues. V gave up 5 bases and J gave up 5 bases, with 9 bases separating them. The V gene's germline CDR1 is MNHNY and CDR2 SVGAGI (reference sequence). The CDR3 DNA sequence: TGTGCCAGCAGTAACATACAGTATGGCTACACCTTC. Translating it yields CASSNIQYGYTF.

This chain links TRBV18 with TRBJ1-5, with D perhaps TRBD1 (6 bases). The V end lost 3 bases, the J end lost 0 bases, and 12 bases lay between the germline ends. CDR3 length equals 16 residues. Germline CDR1 KGHSH, CDR2 LQKENI. In DNA form, the CDR3 reads TGTGCCAGCTCACCGGGGGGGGCTAATAGCAATCAGCCCCAGCATTTT. This encodes CASSPGGANSNQPQHF.

CDR3 DNA sequence: TGTGCCACCAGTGATTCTGCAGGCGGGTATAGCAATCAGCCCCAGCATTTT. It is translated as CATSDSAGGYSNQPQHF. The rearrangement joins TRBV24-1 to TRBJ1-5; D is undetermined. The CDR3 consists of 17 residues. Germline CDR1 KGHDR, CDR2 SFDVKD. V was trimmed by 2 bases and J by 0 bases, leaving 13 bases between them.

The chain recombines TRBV7-8 with TRBJ1-5; D gene unclear. Germline CDR1 and CDR2: SGHVS and FQNEAQ. V was trimmed by 1 base and J by 6 bases, leaving 13 bases between them. The CDR3 runs 15 residues. The chain's CDR3 is CASSLDGGNSQPQHF. CDR3 DNA: TGTGCCAGCAGCTTAGACGGCGGGAACAGTCAGCCCCAGCATTTT.

The chain combines TRBV5-6 with TRBJ2-7; TRBD1 is a possible D gene (5 bases). From germline, CDR1 is SGHDT and CDR2 YYEEEE. This CDR3 has 14 residues. V was cut by 1 base and J by 0 bases, with 8 bases left in between. CDR3 amino acids: CASSLWGDSYEQYF. In DNA form, the CDR3 reads TGTGCCAGCAGCTTGTGGGGCGACTCCTACGAGCAGTACTTC.

This sequence joins TRBV5-6 and TRBJ1-4, with 8 nucleotides matching TRBD1. The J segment lost 3 bases and the V segment lost 0 bases, leaving 10 bases of the junction unmatched. The CDR3 length is 18 residues. CDR1 is SGHDT, CDR2 YYEEEE, per germline. The CDR3 region is CASSLVRRTRGPNEKLFF. The CDR3 coding sequence is TGTGCCAGCAGCTTGGTTCGGCGGACCAGGGGGCCTAATGAAAAACTGTTTTTT. The entire variable domain, with the rest obtained from reference TRBV5-6 and TRBJ1-4, is as follows: DAGVTQSPTHLIKTRGQQVTLRCSPKSGHDTVSWYQQALGQGPQFIFQYYEEEERQRGNFPDRFSGHQFPNYSSELNVNALLLGDSALYLCASSLVRRTRGPNEKLFFGSGTQLSVL.